Listed below are T cell receptor beta chains from one sample, sequenced in a study of T-cell reconstitution after alpha-beta-depleted transplantation in children. TCRdb analysed the PCR reads with MiXCR anew, one entry per CDR3 protein. This sample yields fewer than 700,000 distinct CDR3 sequences, of which 13% are seen a single time; 2% to 2.5% belongs to the top ten. Material: PBMCs, mostly from graft donor cells, obtained 360 days after TCRalphabeta/CD19-depleted stem cell transplant. The receptors stem from a male patient aged 10 to 17 who had a stem cell transplant for acute myeloid leukemia, so the T cells may come from the graft donor. CDR3s include the opening cysteine and the closing phenylalanine or tryptophan. D genes are given only for firm matches. Size is omitted from some rows. Given values are once, few, many or a class for expanded clones.

TRBD2,TRBV11-1,few,TRBJ2-3,CASSIGLAVPTDTQYF,TGTGCCAGCAGCATAGGACTAGCGGTGCCCACAGATACGCAGTATTTT
.,TRBV7-8,.,TRBJ1-5,CASSLAGKRDQPQHF,TGTGCCAGCAGCTTAGCAGGGAAAAGGGATCAGCCCCAGCATTTT
TRBD2,TRBV3-1,.,TRBJ2-6,CASCQGASGPSGANVLTF,TGTGCCAGCTGCCAAGGAGCTAGCGGTCCCTCTGGGGCCAACGTCCTGACTTTC
TRBD1,TRBV29-1,.,TRBJ2-2,CSTRTGTGELFF,TGCAGCACCCGGACAGGGACAGGGGAGCTGTTTTTT
.,TRBV6-5,.,TRBJ2-4,CASSYATTDASKNIQYF,TGTGCCAGCAGTTACGCGACAACGGACGCGTCAAAAAACATTCAGTACTTC
TRBD2,TRBV2,.,TRBJ2-6,CASSDGLAEPSGANVLTF,TGTGCCAGCAGTGACGGGCTAGCGGAGCCCTCTGGGGCCAACGTCCTGACTTTC
.,TRBV27,few,TRBJ2-3,CASTGQSTDTQYF,TGTGCCAGCACGGGGCAATCCACAGATACGCAGTATTTT
TRBD1,TRBV7-2,.,TRBJ1-5,CASSLGQGINQPQHF,TGTGCCAGCAGCTTAGGACAGGGAATAAATCAGCCCCAGCATTTT
.,TRBV20-1,many,TRBJ2-3,CSAVSRTVSTDTQYF,TGCAGTGCCGTCTCAAGGACAGTTAGCACAGATACGCAGTATTTT
.,TRBV12-3/TRBV12-4,few,TRBJ2-7,CASSFKGHYEQYF,TGTGCCAGCAGTTTTAAGGGCCACTACGAGCAGTACTTC
TRBD2,TRBV4-2,few,TRBJ2-7,CASSQEGGGAGAASYEQYF,TGTGCCAGCAGCCAAGAGGGGGGCGGAGCGGGAGCAGCGTCCTACGAGCAGTACTTC
.,TRBV24-1,many,TRBJ2-5,CATNGGETQYF,TGTGCCACCAATGGCGGGGAGACCCAGTACTTC
.,TRBV28,few,TRBJ2-5,CASSFVPIPETQYF,TGTGCCAGCAGTTTCGTGCCGATTCCGGAGACCCAGTACTTC
TRBD2,TRBV4-1,.,TRBJ2-1,CASSQDQLAGGPGQFF,TGCGCCAGCAGCCAAGATCAGCTAGCGGGAGGGCCTGGGCAGTTCTTC
TRBD2,TRBV10-3,.,TRBJ2-5,CAISWGTSGKGETQYF,TGTGCCATCAGTTGGGGGACTAGCGGGAAAGGAGAGACCCAGTACTTC
.,TRBV18,many,TRBJ2-2,CASSAQETGELFF,TGTGCCAGCTCAGCACAGGAGACCGGGGAGCTGTTTTTT
TRBD2,TRBV7-6,.,TRBJ2-7,CASSLARGGKISYEQYF,TGTGCCAGCAGCTTAGCCCGGGGAGGGAAGATCTCCTACGAGCAGTACTTC
TRBD2,TRBV9,few,TRBJ2-7,CASSVGGTSGRYEQYF,TGTGCCAGCAGCGTCGGCGGGACTAGCGGGAGATACGAGCAGTACTTC
.,TRBV30,many,TRBJ1-5,CAWASGQINQPQHF,TGTGCCTGGGCAAGTGGACAGATTAATCAGCCCCAGCATTTT
TRBD2,TRBV20-1,few,TRBJ2-7,CSATSSGISYEQYF,TGCAGTGCTACCTCTAGCGGGATCTCCTACGAGCAGTACTTC
.,TRBV7-9,.,TRBJ2-3,CASSLRTDSGQYF,TGTGCCAGCAGCCTCCGAACCGACTCCGGGCAGTATTTT
TRBD2,TRBV27,.,TRBJ2-7,CASRKSPRAGGPYEQYF,TGTGCCAGCAGAAAATCTCCTAGAGCGGGAGGCCCCTACGAGCAGTACTTC
TRBD1,TRBV28,few,TRBJ2-1,CASQTGDGSYNEQFF,TGTGCCAGCCAGACAGGGGATGGCTCCTACAATGAGCAGTTCTTC
TRBD1,TRBV5-1,.,TRBJ1-2,CASSVIRQGALGYTF,TGCGCCAGCAGCGTAATTCGACAGGGGGCTCTTGGCTACACCTTC
.,TRBV20-1,few,TRBJ2-1,CSASSRRPLSYNEQFF,TGCAGTGCTAGTTCGAGGCGACCTCTCTCCTACAATGAGCAGTTCTTC
.,TRBV28,few,TRBJ2-2,CASSTGFLPPNTGELFF,TGTGCCAGCAGTACAGGGTTTCTACCCCCGAACACCGGGGAGCTGTTTTTT
.,TRBV4-3,.,TRBJ2-7,CASSRGTGRSYEQYF,TGCGCCAGCAGCCGCGGCACGGGCCGGTCCTACGAGCAGTACTTC
.,TRBV28,few,TRBJ2-7,CASSFFTSSEQYF,TGTGCCAGCAGTTTTTTCACTAGCAGCGAGCAGTACTTC